These 3 T cell receptor beta chains were all obtained from the same sample, sequenced in a study of blood T cell repertoires in COVID-19. Measured with immunoSEQ multiplex PCR; TCRdb has only the in-frame clones, and not every one. The sample has about 87,000 clones; about 85% are singletons. Sequencing input: peripheral blood. The receptor source for this set is a woman of 80 years or more with COVID-19, enrolled during active disease.

This chain links TRBV5-1 with TRBJ2-3; 11 bases are shared with TRBD2. V lost 6 bases, J lost 2 bases, and 5 bases stayed unmatched. This CDR3 contains 15 residues. Looked up from germline, CDR1 is SGHRS and CDR2 is YFSETQ. The CDR3 DNA is TGCGCCAGCACCAGACTAGCGGGAAACACAGATACGCAGTATTTT. It specifies CASTRLAGNTDTQYF.

The rearrangement joins TRBV5-6 to TRBJ1-2, with TRBD1 as a possible D gene (6 bases). The germline V gene has CDR1 SGHDT and CDR2 YYEEEE. Trimming removed 1 base at V and 3 bases at J, with 7 bases between. The CDR3 loop spans 13 amino acids. The CDR3 bases are TGTGCCAGCAGCTTGTACAGGGACTATGGCTACACCTTC. Residues: CASSLYRDYGYTF.

The V gene is TRBV7-2, the J gene TRBJ1-6; the match to TRBD1 covers 7 bases. CDR3 length equals 15 residues. J was trimmed by 10 bases and V by 4 bases; bases with no gene match: 10. Germline CDR1 is SGHTA and CDR2 is FQGNSA. CDR3 DNA sequence: TGTGCCAGCAGCTCCAGACAGGGCGGCGGGTCACCCCTCCACTTT. Translated: CASSSRQGGGSPLHF. Supplemented by reference TRBV7-2 and TRBJ1-6, the full variable domain reads GAGVSQSPSNKVTEKGKDVELRCDPISGHTALYWYRQSLGQGLEFLIYFQGNSAPDKSGLPSDRFSAERTGGSVSTLTIQRTQQEDSAVYLCASSSRQGGGSPLHFGNGTRLTVT.